The rows below give T cell receptor beta chains drawn from one sample of a study of cytomegalovirus exposure and HLA in healthy donors. This table comes from immunoSEQ multiplex PCR, and its TCRdb copy is limited to in-frame clones, with some not included. Of about 150,000 clones listed, about 70% are singletons. The specimen was PBMCs. The receptors stem from a man between 18 and 29 years old in good health and CMV-seronegative. Both conserved end residues are part of each CDR3. Each record gives: CDR3 DNA, CDR3 protein, V gene, CDR3 length, J gene, D gene, clone size. The D gene is left open where the match is weak. The size of a clone is reported for some rows only, either as once, few or many, or as a class for expanded clones.

DNA: TGTGCCAGCAGCGCACCGGGGGAATTCTATGGCTACACCTTC
CDR3: CASSAPGEFYGYTF
V: TRBV7-9
length: 14
J: TRBJ1-2
D: .
size: once

DNA: TGTGCCAGCAGCCTAAGGACTAGCGGGGGGGAATACAATGAGCAGTTCTTC
CDR3: CASSLRTSGGEYNEQFF
V: TRBV7-6
length: 17
J: TRBJ2-1
D: TRBD2
size: .

DNA: TGTGCCAGCAGTGACCCAGGACAGTCGAACTACGAGCAGTACTTC
CDR3: CASSDPGQSNYEQYF
V: TRBV6-1
length: 15
J: TRBJ2-7
D: .
size: .

DNA: TGTGCCAGCGGCCCGGGACTAGCGGGGGGTACCCGCTCCTACAATGAGCAGTTCTTC
CDR3: CASGPGLAGGTRSYNEQFF
V: TRBV27
length: 19
J: TRBJ2-1
D: TRBD2
size: .

DNA: TGTGCCAGCAGCCTAGGGGGATCTAACACCGGGGAGCTGTTTTTT
CDR3: CASSLGGSNTGELFF
V: TRBV5-4
length: 15
J: TRBJ2-2
D: .
size: .

DNA: TGTGCCAGCCGACTTAACGCGGGGACCTCTGGAAACACCATATATTTT
CDR3: CASRLNAGTSGNTIYF
V: TRBV2
length: 16
J: TRBJ1-3
D: .
size: .

DNA: TGTGCCAGCAGCCAACAGGGAAATCAGCCCCAGCATTTT
CDR3: CASSQQGNQPQHF
V: TRBV14
length: 13
J: TRBJ1-5
D: .
size: .

DNA: TGTGCCAGCAGCTTAGTAGCGGGGGCCTACAATGAGCAGTTCTTC
CDR3: CASSLVAGAYNEQFF
V: TRBV11-3
length: 15
J: TRBJ2-1
D: TRBD2
size: .

DNA: TGTGCCAGCAGCTTAGTGGCCGGGACAACCTTCGAGCAGTACTTC
CDR3: CASSLVAGTTFEQYF
V: TRBV7-9
length: 15
J: TRBJ2-7
D: .
size: .

DNA: TGCGCCAGCACCCCCCAGGGGGGACAGCCCCAGCATTTT
CDR3: CASTPQGGQPQHF
V: TRBV10-2
length: 13
J: TRBJ1-5
D: TRBD1
size: .

DNA: TGTGCCAGCAGCTTAGCAGCGGGCCAGACCCAGTACTTC
CDR3: CASSLAAGQTQYF
V: TRBV11-2
length: 13
J: TRBJ2-5
D: .
size: once

DNA: TGTGCCAGCAGCCCAGGTGGTAGTTCCTACGAGCAGTACTTC
CDR3: CASSPGGSSYEQYF
V: TRBV7-6
length: 14
J: TRBJ2-7
D: .
size: medium-sized

DNA: TGCGCCAGCAGCTTGCAACCTTTGACAGCCGATAATTCACCCCTCCACTTT
CDR3: CASSLQPLTADNSPLHF
V: TRBV5-1
length: 17
J: TRBJ1-6
D: .
size: .

DNA: TGCGCCAGCAGCTCGGGGGGCCCTCGGGAGCAGTACTTC
CDR3: CASSSGGPREQYF
V: TRBV5-1
length: 13
J: TRBJ2-7
D: .
size: .

DNA: TGCAGCGGGGGGACAGATATTTGGGATGAGCAGTTCTTC
CDR3: CSGGTDIWDEQFF
V: TRBV29-1
length: 13
J: TRBJ2-1
D: TRBD1
size: .

DNA: TGTGCCAGCAGCTTAGGTGGCTCGAATTCACCCCTCCACTTT
CDR3: CASSLGGSNSPLHF
V: TRBV13
length: 14
J: TRBJ1-6
D: .
size: .

DNA: TGTGCCAGCAGCTTACAGGGGGCGTCGACTGAAGCTTTCTTT
CDR3: CASSLQGASTEAFF
V: TRBV7-2
length: 14
J: TRBJ1-1
D: TRBD1
size: .

DNA: TGTGCCAGCAGTTTATCGAGGAACACTGAAGCTTTCTTT
CDR3: CASSLSRNTEAFF
V: TRBV27
length: 13
J: TRBJ1-1
D: .
size: .

DNA: TGCAGTGCCGTTTTGTATGAGACCCAGTACTTC
CDR3: CSAVLYETQYF
V: TRBV20-1
length: 11
J: TRBJ2-5
D: .
size: few

DNA: TGTGCCTGGGAAACGAACATGGGGGGGAGAGGGGGGGCTTTCTTT
CDR3: CAWETNMGGRGGAFF
V: TRBV30
length: 15
J: TRBJ1-1
D: .
size: .

DNA: TGTGCCAGCTCACCCGGACAAAGCTCCTACAATGAGCAGTTCTTC
CDR3: CASSPGQSSYNEQFF
V: TRBV18
length: 15
J: TRBJ2-1
D: .
size: once

DNA: TGTGCCAGCAGTGTTGGGGCGGATGAAAAACTGTTTTTT
CDR3: CASSVGADEKLFF
V: TRBV25-1
length: 13
J: TRBJ1-4
D: .
size: .

DNA: TGTGCCAGCAGCTTGGAGCAGGGGTTAGGGTATTTT
CDR3: CASSLEQGLGYF
V: TRBV5-4
length: 12
J: TRBJ2-3
D: .
size: .

DNA: TGTGCCAGCAGCTTAGGACTCGCGGGCTACTCTGGAAACACCATATATTTT
CDR3: CASSLGLAGYSGNTIYF
V: TRBV7-8
length: 17
J: TRBJ1-3
D: .
size: .

DNA: TGCGCCAGCAGTGATCGCGGGGGTAACAATGAGCAGTTCTTC
CDR3: CASSDRGGNNEQFF
V: TRBV10-1
length: 14
J: TRBJ2-1
D: TRBD2
size: few

DNA: TGTGCCAGCAGTGAAGCGCCGACTAGCGGAGCGAGGGATACGCAGTATTTT
CDR3: CASSEAPTSGARDTQYF
V: TRBV6-1
length: 17
J: TRBJ2-3
D: TRBD2
size: .

DNA: TGTGCCAGCAGTAGACAGATTAATCAGCCCCAGCATTTT
CDR3: CASSRQINQPQHF
V: TRBV6-6
length: 13
J: TRBJ1-5
D: .
size: few

DNA: TGTGCCAGCAGCTGGGGCAGAGAAGAGACCCAGTACTTC
CDR3: CASSWGREETQYF
V: TRBV7-2
length: 13
J: TRBJ2-5
D: .
size: .

DNA: TGTGCCAGTAGTATACGGGAGGGATCCACTGAAGCTTTCTTT
CDR3: CASSIREGSTEAFF
V: TRBV19
length: 14
J: TRBJ1-1
D: .
size: .

DNA: TGCGCCAGCAGCCAAGATTACATCCGGACAGATGGCTACACCTTC
CDR3: CASSQDYIRTDGYTF
V: TRBV4-3
length: 15
J: TRBJ1-2
D: .
size: once

DNA: TGTGCCAGCAGTGAAAGGCGGGCGGGGGCCAACGGCCTGACTTTC
CDR3: CASSERRAGANGLTF
V: TRBV6-1
length: 15
J: TRBJ2-6
D: .
size: once

DNA: TGTGCCAGCAGCTTCGATTCAAACCCGGGAGGTGCTACGCAGTATTTT
CDR3: CASSFDSNPGGATQYF
V: TRBV7-3
length: 16
J: TRBJ2-3
D: TRBD2
size: .